The 25 T cell receptor beta chains listed next were all sequenced from one sample in a study of blood T cell repertoires in COVID-19. The protocol was immunoSEQ multiplex PCR, while the TCRdb copy is restricted to in-frame clones and leaves out a portion. The table lists roughly 200,000 clones, approximately 85% of them singletons. Sequencing was done on a sample of PBMCs or T cells enriched from blood (not recorded which). The receptors were sampled from a man in his forties who had recovered from COVID-19.

The V call is TRBV4-2, the J call TRBJ1-6; tentatively, D is TRBD1 (6 bases). Germline V gives CDR1 LGHNA, CDR2 YNFKEQ. Trimming removed 0 bases at V and 5 bases at J, with 8 bases between. The CDR3 sequence is 15 residues long. CDR3: CASSQDPGDNSPLHF. As DNA, the CDR3 is TGTGCCAGCAGCCAAGATCCAGGGGATAATTCACCCCTCCACTTT.

Written as DNA, the CDR3 is TGTGCCAGCGGACAGGGAGGCAATCAGCCCCAGCATTTT. Protein product: CASGQGGNQPQHF. The chain combines TRBV7-9 with TRBJ1-5; 8 bases fit TRBD1. The CDR3 sequence is 13 residues long. Germline V gene sequence: CDR1 SEHNR, CDR2 FQNEAQ (reference sequence). V lost 8 bases, J lost 2 bases, and 2 bases stayed unmatched.

In its sample, this clone was seen a few times. The chain employs TRBV7-8 and TRBJ1-1, with D maybe TRBD1 (5 bases). There are 14 residues in the CDR3. Trimming took off 3 bases at V and 2 bases at J, with 10 bases between the two ends. Germline V gene lookup returns CDR1 SGHVS and CDR2 FQNEAQ. The CDR3 loop is CASSLRRDNTEAFF. The CDR3 DNA follows: TGTGCCAGCAGCTTGAGGAGGGACAACACTGAAGCTTTCTTT.

V usage is TRBV19 and J usage is TRBJ1-6; no clear D gene. The germline V and J ends were trimmed by 9 bases and 6 bases, with 12 bases remaining between them. Germline V CDR1 and CDR2: LNHDA, SQIVND (reference sequence). The CDR3 consists of 13 residues. This CDR3 is CASQDTPNSPLHF. The CDR3 bases are TGTGCCAGCCAAGACACGCCTAATTCACCCCTCCACTTT.

The chain couples TRBV11-2 to TRBJ2-2; TRBD2 is a possible D gene (6 bases). Germline V gives CDR1 SGHAT, CDR2 FQNNGV. The CDR3 is made up of 14 amino acids. V was clipped by 7 bases and J by 2 bases, with 11 bases between them. This chain's CDR3 is CASKEGLNTGELFF. CDR3 DNA: TGTGCCAGCAAGGAGGGCTTAAACACCGGGGAGCTGTTTTTT.

The J gene is TRBJ1-6, the V gene TRBV30, with D possibly TRBD1 on 6 matching bases. The germline CDR1 and CDR2 sequences are GTSNPN and SVGIG (reference sequence). Trimming removed 3 bases at V and 5 bases at J, with 17 bases between. This CDR3 has 16 residues. The CDR3 nucleotides are TGTGCCTGGAGGGGGAAGAGGACAGAGAATAATTCACCCCTCCACTTT. Residues: CAWRGKRTENNSPLHF. The full variable domain, with the rest looked up from reference TRBV30 and TRBJ1-6, is SQTIHQWPATLVQPVGSPLSLECTVEGTSNPNLYWYRQAAGRGLQLLFYSVGIGQISSEVPQNLSASRPQDRQFILSSKKLLLSDSGFYLCAWRGKRTENNSPLHFGNGTRLTVT.

The chain uses TRBV18 and TRBJ1-2; D is unresolved. Germline V gene lookup returns CDR1 KGHSH and CDR2 LQKENI. The CDR3 consists of 13 residues. The V gene lost 6 bases and the J gene lost 6 bases, with 14 bases spanning the gap. Written as DNA, the CDR3 is TGTGCCAGCTCGACTTACTCGGCTAATGGCTACACCTTC. Its translation is CASSTYSANGYTF.

This chain joins TRBV5-1 and TRBJ2-7, with a possible D match to TRBD2 (5 bases). The CDR3 covers 16 residues. The V gene's germline CDR1 is SGHRS and CDR2 YFSETQ. V shed 0 bases and J shed 6 bases, with 19 bases lying between them. The CDR3 protein is CASSLEPGINAGEQYF. The DNA for the CDR3 is TGCGCCAGCAGCTTGGAGCCAGGAATTAACGCGGGCGAGCAGTACTTC.

This chain uses TRBV7-3 with TRBJ1-1; D uncertain. There are 12 residues in the CDR3. Germline assignment: CDR1 SGHTA and CDR2 FQGTGA. The V end lost 8 bases, the J end lost 1 base, and 8 bases lay between the germline ends. For the CDR3, the DNA is TGTGCCAGCGGCTCGGGGAACACTGAAGCTTTCTTT. Amino acids: CASGSGNTEAFF. Full variable domain (outside the CDR3, taken from reference TRBV7-3 and TRBJ1-1): GAGVSQTPSNKVTEKGKYVELRCDPISGHTALYWYRQSLGQGPEFLIYFQGTGAADDSGLPNDRFFAVRPEGSVSTLKIQRTERGDSAVYLCASGSGNTEAFFGQGTRLTVV.

The rearrangement links TRBV11-2 to TRBJ2-5; D not resolved. The CDR3 has 14 amino acids. CDR1 SGHAT and CDR2 FQNNGV come from the germline V gene. The ends were cut back, 0 bases at V and 5 bases at J, with 10 bases in the middle. For the CDR3, the DNA is TGTGCCAGCAGCTTAGAATTTTCGAGGGAGACCCAGTACTTC. Its protein is CASSLEFSRETQYF.

This clone was observed a handful of times. The gene calls are TRBV7-6 and TRBJ1-2; the D gene is possibly TRBD1 (5 bases). The germline V gene encodes CDR1 SGHVS and CDR2 FNYEAQ. Trimming left V 3 bases short and J 8 bases short, with 13 bases between. CDR3 size: 13 residues. The CDR3 nucleotides read TGTGCCAGCAGCTTGGGAAGGGAGGGGGGCTACACCTTC. It codes for CASSLGREGGYTF.

With respect to this clone: Within the sample, other DNA sequences also encode this same CDR3. The genes are TRBV6-4 and TRBJ2-3; TRBD2 agrees at 10 bases. Germline-derived CDR1 and CDR2 are MRHNA and SNTAGT. The CDR3 loop spans 14 amino acids. Trimming at V came to 2 bases and at J to 4 bases, leaving 0 bases not matched to a gene. The CDR3 reads CASSDSGGADTQYF. CDR3 nucleotide sequence: TGTGCCAGCAGTGACAGCGGGGGGGCAGATACGCAGTATTTT.

The chain is built from TRBV18 and TRBJ2-3, with TRBD2 identical over 7 bases. The CDR3 runs to 15 residues. The V segment lost 3 bases and the J segment 2 bases; nucleotides outside the gene matches: 5. Germline assignment: CDR1 KGHSH and CDR2 LQKENI. The CDR3 region is CASSPEGGITDTQYF. As DNA, the CDR3 is TGTGCCAGCTCACCCGAGGGAGGGATCACAGATACGCAGTATTTT.

The rearrangement links TRBV30 to TRBJ1-1, with D possibly being TRBD1 (5 bases). The germline V and J ends were trimmed by 4 bases and 3 bases, with 21 bases remaining between them. Germline CDR1 and CDR2: GTSNPN and SVGIG (reference sequence). The CDR3 runs to 16 residues. The CDR3 here is CAWKAGRGLIYTEAFF. CDR3 sequence (DNA): TGTGCCTGGAAGGCAGGGCGGGGTCTGATTTACACTGAAGCTTTCTTT.

This chain links TRBV28 with TRBJ2-3; 13 bases map to TRBD2. Looked up from germline, CDR1 is MDHEN and CDR2 is SYDVKM. The CDR3 is made up of 14 amino acids. J gave up 4 bases and V 8 bases, and 3 bases lay outside the gene matches. The CDR3 here is CASSLAGGPDTQYF. The CDR3 DNA is TGTGCCAGCTCACTAGCGGGAGGGCCAGATACGCAGTATTTT.

This clone was found once. This CDR3 is CATNNAGGYTF. CDR3 coding DNA: TGTGCCACTAATAATGCAGGTGGCTACACCTTC. This rearrangement joins TRBV19 to TRBJ1-2; D ambiguous. Trimming removed 10 bases at V and 7 bases at J, with 13 bases between. The CDR3 spans 11 residues. Germline loops: CDR1 LNHDA, CDR2 SQIVND (reference sequence).

The genes are TRBV21-1 and TRBJ1-4. TRBV21-1 is assigned pseudogene status. The CDR3 loop spans 16 amino acids. This CDR3 reads CASSKGATESCGKLFF. The CDR3 DNA is TGTGCCAGCAGCAAAGGCGCGACGGAGAGCTGTGGGAAACTGTTTTTT.

The chain is built from TRBV2 and TRBJ1-4, with TRBD1 matching over 7 bases. Germline V CDR1 and CDR2: SNHLY, FYNNEI. This CDR3 region has 14 residues. V lost 7 bases and J lost 8; bases outside the gene matches: 10. CDR3 region: CASTPTGSREKLFF. As DNA, the CDR3 is TGTGCCAGCACTCCGACAGGGAGTAGGGAAAAACTGTTTTTT.

This chain joins TRBV28 and TRBJ2-1; 16 bases agree with TRBD2. Germline V CDR1 and CDR2: MDHEN, SYDVKM. CDR3 length: 16 amino acids. V was clipped by 8 bases and J by 5 bases; unmatched bases: 6. The CDR3 region is CASLGTSGRVNNEQFF. CDR3 bases: TGTGCCAGCTTAGGGACTAGCGGGAGGGTTAACAATGAGCAGTTCTTC.

The chain combines TRBV12-3 or TRBV12-4 with TRBJ2-5; 10 bases match TRBD2. V lost 7 bases, J lost 5 bases, and 4 bases stayed unmatched. There are 13 residues in the CDR3. In DNA form, the CDR3 reads TGTGCCAGCACTAAGGGACTAGCGGAGACCCAGTACTTC. It yields the protein CASTKGLAETQYF.

The chain carries TRBV7-9 and TRBJ2-7, with TRBD1 matching 7 bases. After removal of 8 bases from V and 6 bases from J, the junction contained 10 bases not matched to a gene. This CDR3 comprises 13 residues. The V gene's germline CDR1 is SEHNR and CDR2 FQNEAQ (reference sequence). In DNA, the CDR3 is TGTGCCAGCTCTAGCCGGGACAGCTTCGAGCAGTACTTC. It is translated as CASSSRDSFEQYF. Filled out from reference TRBV7-9 and TRBJ2-7, the complete variable domain reads DTGVSQNPRHKITKRGQNVTFRCDPISEHNRLYWYRQTLGQGPEFLTYFQNEAQLEKSRLLSDRFSAERPKGSFSTLEIQRTEQGDSAMYLCASSSRDSFEQYFGPGTRLTVT.

The V and J genes are TRBV3-1 (or the pseudogene TRBV3-2) and TRBJ2-3; 11 bases are a match to TRBD2. The germline V gene has CDR1 LGHDT and CDR2 YNNKEL (reference sequence). The CDR3 sequence is 15 residues long. Trimming took 4 bases from V and 5 from J; bases not matched to a gene: 5. The CDR3 DNA reads as TGTGCCAGCAGCCGTAGCGGGGGGGCTGGAGATACGCAGTATTTT. This codes for CASSRSGGAGDTQYF.

The genes are TRBV6-5 and TRBJ1-1; 8 bases agree with TRBD1. This CDR3 is built from 11 residues. Per the germline V gene, CDR1 is MNHEY and CDR2 is SVGAGI. The V gene end was trimmed by 5 bases and the J gene end by 11 bases; junction bases not matched to a gene: 4. This chain's CDR3 is CASSPGGRAFF. CDR3 in DNA: TGTGCCAGCAGTCCAGGGGGCCGCGCTTTCTTT.

This sequence joins TRBV30 and TRBJ1-1; no clear D. Trimming stripped 4 bases from V and 0 bases from J, with 9 bases between. The CDR3 runs 13 residues. Germline-derived CDR1 and CDR2 are GTSNPN and SVGIG (reference sequence). The CDR3 DNA reads as TGTGCCTGGACGGGAGTCATGAACACTGAAGCTTTCTTT. This sequence encodes CAWTGVMNTEAFF.

The CDR3 protein is CASSLTGTTGELFF. CDR3 bases: TGTGCCAGCAGTCTGACAGGGACCACCGGGGAGCTGTTTTTT. This chain links TRBV6-6 with TRBJ2-2; 7 bases match TRBD1. The CDR3 extends over 14 amino acids. The germline V gene has CDR1 MNHNY and CDR2 SVGAGI (reference sequence). The J segment lost 4 bases and the V segment lost 5 bases, leaving 4 bases of the junction unmatched.